These T cell receptor beta chains were read from a single sample in a study of blood T cell repertoires in COVID-19. Profiled with immunoSEQ multiplex PCR; TCRdb holds only in-frame clones, not every one. The sample carries about 370,000 clones, about 90% recorded once. The source material was peripheral blood. The receptors originated from a woman in her thirties with COVID-19, enrolled during active disease. Both conserved end residues are part of each CDR3. Each record gives: V gene, CDR3 protein.

v_gene: TRBV6-6
CDR3aa: CASGQGENQPQHF

v_gene: TRBV4-1
CDR3aa: CASSQDLRNTGELFF

v_gene: TRBV28
CDR3aa: CASSLTGGGNTIYF

v_gene: TRBV10-3
CDR3aa: CAISEPDRGSGNTIYF

v_gene: TRBV5-6
CDR3aa: CASVRGMGAYGYTF

v_gene: TRBV11-3
CDR3aa: CASSPDPYRDKYQETQYF

v_gene: TRBV6-5
CDR3aa: CASSPEDRGLYGYTF

v_gene: TRBV28
CDR3aa: CASSFQGQGAIDTQYF

v_gene: TRBV27
CDR3aa: CALEKGLGNEQFF

v_gene: TRBV7-9
CDR3aa: CASSLARSSMNTEAFF

v_gene: TRBV2
CDR3aa: CASSEDRGFAETQYF

v_gene: TRBV13
CDR3aa: CASSPAGTLNTEAFF

v_gene: TRBV4-2
CDR3aa: CASSRSGSNTGELFF

v_gene: TRBV7-7
CDR3aa: CASSLSPGGNTGELFF

v_gene: TRBV4-1
CDR3aa: CASSRRTGAYEQYF

v_gene: TRBV5-1
CDR3aa: CASSNPDRGDYNEQFF

v_gene: TRBV20-1
CDR3aa: CSASRSMSSGNTIYF

v_gene: TRBV6-2/TRBV6-3
CDR3aa: CASSYVRTGGDLNTEAFF

v_gene: TRBV7-2
CDR3aa: CASSSVTALGRGELFF

v_gene: TRBV2
CDR3aa: CASSEALTGGLSNQPQHF

v_gene: TRBV7-9
CDR3aa: CASRLQGFGGELFF

v_gene: TRBV7-8
CDR3aa: CASSGLPGQTNTGELFF

v_gene: TRBV9
CDR3aa: CASSEGAGYQETQYF

v_gene: TRBV5-5
CDR3aa: CASSPEMLLNTEAFF

v_gene: TRBV5-5
CDR3aa: CASSYKQGKDTGELFF

v_gene: TRBV6-4
CDR3aa: CASSHGGRENEQFF